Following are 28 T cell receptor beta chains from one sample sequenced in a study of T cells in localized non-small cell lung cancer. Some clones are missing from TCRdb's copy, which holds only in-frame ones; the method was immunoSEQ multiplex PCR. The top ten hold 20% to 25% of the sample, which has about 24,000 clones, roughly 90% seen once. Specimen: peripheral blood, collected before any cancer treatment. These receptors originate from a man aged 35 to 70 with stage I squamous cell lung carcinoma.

This CDR3 reads CATQRGAPETQYF. For the CDR3, the DNA is TGTGCCACTCAGCGGGGGGCCCCCGAGACCCAGTACTTC. This chain uses TRBV18 with TRBJ2-5; TRBD2 agrees at 9 bases. The V gene's germline CDR1 is KGHSH and CDR2 LQKENI. J lost 5 bases, V lost 10 bases, and 8 bases had no gene match. The CDR3 contains 13 residues.

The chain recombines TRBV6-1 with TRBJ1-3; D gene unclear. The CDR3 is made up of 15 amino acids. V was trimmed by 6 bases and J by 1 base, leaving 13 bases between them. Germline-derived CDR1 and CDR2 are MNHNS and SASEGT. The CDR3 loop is CASSWVSPSGNTIYF. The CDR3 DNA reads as TGTGCCAGCAGCTGGGTATCGCCTTCTGGAAACACCATATATTTT.

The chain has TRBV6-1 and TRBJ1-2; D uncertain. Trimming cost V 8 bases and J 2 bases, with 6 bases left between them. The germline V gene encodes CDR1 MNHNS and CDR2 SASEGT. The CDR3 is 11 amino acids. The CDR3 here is CASAVNYGYTF. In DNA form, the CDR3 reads TGTGCCAGCGCAGTGAACTATGGCTACACCTTC.

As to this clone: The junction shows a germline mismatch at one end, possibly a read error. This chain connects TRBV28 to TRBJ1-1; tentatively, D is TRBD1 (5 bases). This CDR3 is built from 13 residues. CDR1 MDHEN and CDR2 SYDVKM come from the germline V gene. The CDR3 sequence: CAIDGTMKTEAFF. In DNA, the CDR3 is TGTGCCATCGACGGGACCATGAAGACTGAAGCTTTCTTT.

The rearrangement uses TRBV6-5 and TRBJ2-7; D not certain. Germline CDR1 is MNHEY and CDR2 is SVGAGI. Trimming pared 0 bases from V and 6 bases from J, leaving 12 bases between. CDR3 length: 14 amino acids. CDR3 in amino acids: CASSYSTRATEQYF. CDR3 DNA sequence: TGTGCCAGCAGTTACTCGACTCGCGCCACCGAGCAGTACTTC.

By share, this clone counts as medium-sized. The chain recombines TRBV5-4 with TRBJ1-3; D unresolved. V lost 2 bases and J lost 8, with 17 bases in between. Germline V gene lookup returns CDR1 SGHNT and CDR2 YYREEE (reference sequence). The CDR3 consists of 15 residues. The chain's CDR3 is CASSFPDSTGDTIYF. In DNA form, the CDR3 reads TGTGCCAGCAGCTTCCCGGACTCAACCGGGGACACCATATATTTT.

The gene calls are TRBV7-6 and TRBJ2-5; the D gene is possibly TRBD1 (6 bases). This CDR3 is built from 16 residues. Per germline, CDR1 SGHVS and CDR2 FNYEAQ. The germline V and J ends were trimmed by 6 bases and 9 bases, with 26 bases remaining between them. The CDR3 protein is CASSSYGQTNPGAQYF. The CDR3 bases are TGTGCCAGCAGTTCCTACGGACAGACCAACCCCGGGGCCCAGTACTTC.

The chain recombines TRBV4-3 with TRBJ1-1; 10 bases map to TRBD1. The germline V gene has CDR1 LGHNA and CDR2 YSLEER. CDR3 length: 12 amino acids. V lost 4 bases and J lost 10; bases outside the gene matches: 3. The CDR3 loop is CASSPDRGRAFF. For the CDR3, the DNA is TGCGCCAGCAGCCCCGACAGGGGGCGAGCTTTCTTT.

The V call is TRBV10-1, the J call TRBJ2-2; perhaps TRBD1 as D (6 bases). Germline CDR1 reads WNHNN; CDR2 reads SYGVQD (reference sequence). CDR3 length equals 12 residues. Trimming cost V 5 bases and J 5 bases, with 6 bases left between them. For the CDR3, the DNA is TGCGCCAGCAGTAGGGGGACCGGGGAGCTGTTTTTT. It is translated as CASSRGTGELFF.

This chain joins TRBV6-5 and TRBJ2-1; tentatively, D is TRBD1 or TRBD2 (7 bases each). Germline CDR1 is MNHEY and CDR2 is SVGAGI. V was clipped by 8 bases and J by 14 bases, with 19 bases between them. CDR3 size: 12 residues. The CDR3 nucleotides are TGTGCCAGCTCAAACCAGGCAGGGGGGGAGTTCTTC. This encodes CASSNQAGGEFF.

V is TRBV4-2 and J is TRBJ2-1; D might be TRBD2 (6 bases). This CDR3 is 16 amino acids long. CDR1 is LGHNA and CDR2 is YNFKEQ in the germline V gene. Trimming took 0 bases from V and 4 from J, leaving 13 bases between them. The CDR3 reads CASSQEGGVVYNEQFF. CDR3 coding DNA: TGTGCCAGCAGCCAAGAAGGCGGGGTGGTTTACAATGAGCAGTTCTTC.

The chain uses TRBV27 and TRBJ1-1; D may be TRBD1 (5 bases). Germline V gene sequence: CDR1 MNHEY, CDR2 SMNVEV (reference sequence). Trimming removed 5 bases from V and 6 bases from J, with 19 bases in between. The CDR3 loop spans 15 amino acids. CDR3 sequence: CASSHPGRGLPEAFF. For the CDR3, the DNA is TGTGCCAGCAGTCATCCGGGAAGGGGCCTACCTGAAGCTTTCTTT.

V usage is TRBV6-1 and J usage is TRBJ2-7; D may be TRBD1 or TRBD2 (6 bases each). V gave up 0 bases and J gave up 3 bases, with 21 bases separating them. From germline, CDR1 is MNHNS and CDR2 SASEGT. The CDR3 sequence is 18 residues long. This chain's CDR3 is CASSEAQGARGRDYEQYF. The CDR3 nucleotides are TGTGCCAGCAGTGAAGCGCAAGGGGCCCGGGGGCGCGACTACGAGCAGTACTTC.

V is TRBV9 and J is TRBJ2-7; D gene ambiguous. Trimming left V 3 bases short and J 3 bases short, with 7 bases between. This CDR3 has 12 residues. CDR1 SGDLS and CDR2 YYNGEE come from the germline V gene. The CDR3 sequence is CASSGTNYEQYF. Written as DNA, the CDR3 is TGTGCCAGCAGCGGGACCAACTACGAGCAGTACTTC. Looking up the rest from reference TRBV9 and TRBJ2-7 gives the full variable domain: DSGVTQTPKHLITATGQRVTLRCSPRSGDLSVYWYQQSLDQGLQFLIQYYNGEERAKGNILERFSAQQFPDLHSELNLSSLELGDSALYFCASSGTNYEQYFGPGTRLTVT.

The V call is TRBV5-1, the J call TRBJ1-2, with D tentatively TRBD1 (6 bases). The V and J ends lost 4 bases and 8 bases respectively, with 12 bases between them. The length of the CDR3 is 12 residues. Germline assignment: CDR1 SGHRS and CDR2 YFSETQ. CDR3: CASSPQGQGYTF. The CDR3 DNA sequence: TGCGCCAGCAGCCCACAGGGCCAAGGCTACACCTTC.

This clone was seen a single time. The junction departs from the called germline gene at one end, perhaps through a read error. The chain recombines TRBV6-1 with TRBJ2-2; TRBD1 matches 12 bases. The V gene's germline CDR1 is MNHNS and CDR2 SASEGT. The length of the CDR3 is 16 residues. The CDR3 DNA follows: TGTGCCAGCAGAGAAGGGACAGGGGGCCTGGGCGGGGAGCTGTTTTTT. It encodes CASREGTGGLGGELFF.

CDR3 loop: CATSRAQGEKYF. The CDR3 DNA follows: TGTGCCACCAGCAGAGCACAGGGGGAAAAGTATTTT. V and J are TRBV15 and TRBJ2-3; 8 bases are a match to TRBD1. Germline V gene lookup returns CDR1 LNHNV and CDR2 YYDKDF (reference sequence). The CDR3 consists of 12 residues. The ends lost 1 base at V and 13 bases at J; junction bases unmatched: 4.

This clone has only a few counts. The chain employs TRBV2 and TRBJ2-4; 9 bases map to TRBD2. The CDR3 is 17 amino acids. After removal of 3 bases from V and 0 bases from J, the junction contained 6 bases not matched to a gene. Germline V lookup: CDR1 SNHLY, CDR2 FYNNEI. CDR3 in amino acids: CASSDLAGALAKNIQYF. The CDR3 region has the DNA TGTGCCAGCAGTGACTTAGCGGGGGCCCTAGCCAAAAACATTCAGTACTTC.

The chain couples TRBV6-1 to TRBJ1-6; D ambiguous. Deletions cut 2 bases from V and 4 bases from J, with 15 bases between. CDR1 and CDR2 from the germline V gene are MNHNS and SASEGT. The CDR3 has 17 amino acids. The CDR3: CASSEPLETAYNSPLHF. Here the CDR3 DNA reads TGTGCCAGCAGTGAACCACTCGAAACAGCTTATAATTCACCCCTCCACTTT.

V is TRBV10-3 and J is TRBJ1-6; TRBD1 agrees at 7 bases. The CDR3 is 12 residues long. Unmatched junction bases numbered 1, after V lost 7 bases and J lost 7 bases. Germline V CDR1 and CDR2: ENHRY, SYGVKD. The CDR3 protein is CAIKGGNSPLHF. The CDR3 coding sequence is TGTGCCATCAAAGGGGGCAATTCACCCCTCCACTTT.

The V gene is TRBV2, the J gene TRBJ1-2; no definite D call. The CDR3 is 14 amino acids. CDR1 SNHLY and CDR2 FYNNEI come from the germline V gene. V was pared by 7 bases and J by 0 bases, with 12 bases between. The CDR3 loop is CASNPELSNYGYTF. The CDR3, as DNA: TGTGCCAGCAATCCAGAGCTTTCTAACTATGGCTACACCTTC.

The CDR3 here is CASSLGTTNTGELFF. In DNA form, the CDR3 reads TGTGCCAGCAGCCTCGGGACAACGAACACCGGGGAGCTGTTTTTT. The V and J genes are TRBV5-5 and TRBJ2-2; D may be TRBD1 (6 bases). V was clipped by 4 bases and J by 0 bases, with 10 bases between them. This CDR3 contains 15 residues. CDR1 and CDR2 from the germline V gene are SGHKS and YYEKEE (reference sequence).

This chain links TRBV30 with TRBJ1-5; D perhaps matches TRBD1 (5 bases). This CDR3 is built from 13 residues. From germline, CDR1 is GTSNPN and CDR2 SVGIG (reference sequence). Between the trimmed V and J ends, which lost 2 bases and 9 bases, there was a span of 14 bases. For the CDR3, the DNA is TGTGCCTGGAGTATCCGGGGGGAAGTGCCCCAGCATTTT. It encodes CAWSIRGEVPQHF.

The CDR3 DNA reads as TGTGCCAGCAGCTTAATGGGAGCCGATGAGCAGTTCTTC. Amino acid sequence: CASSLMGADEQFF. The chain is built from TRBV11-3 and TRBJ2-1; a weak D match, TRBD2 (5 bases). Germline assignment: CDR1 SGHNT and CDR2 YENEEA. V lost 2 bases, J lost 8 bases, and 10 bases lay in between. This CDR3 is built from 13 residues.

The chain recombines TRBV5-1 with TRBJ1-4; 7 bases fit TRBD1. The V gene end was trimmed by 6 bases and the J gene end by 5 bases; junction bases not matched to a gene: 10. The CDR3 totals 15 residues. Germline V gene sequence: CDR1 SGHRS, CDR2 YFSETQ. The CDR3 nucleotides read TGCGCCAGCACCTTACAGGGGAGGGTAAATGAAAAACTGTTTTTT. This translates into CASTLQGRVNEKLFF.

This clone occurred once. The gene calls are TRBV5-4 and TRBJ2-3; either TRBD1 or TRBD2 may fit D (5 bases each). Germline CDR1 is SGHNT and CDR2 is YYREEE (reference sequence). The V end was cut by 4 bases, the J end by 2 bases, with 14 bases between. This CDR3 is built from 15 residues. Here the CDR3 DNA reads TGTGCCAGCAGCCACTACCGGGACGCCACAGATACGCAGTATTTT. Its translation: CASSHYRDATDTQYF.

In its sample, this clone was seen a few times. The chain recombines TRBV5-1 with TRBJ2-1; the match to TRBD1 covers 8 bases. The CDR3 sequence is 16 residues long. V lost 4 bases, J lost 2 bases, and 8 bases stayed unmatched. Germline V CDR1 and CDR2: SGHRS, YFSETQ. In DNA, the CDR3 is TGCGCCAGCAGCCCCGAGGGACAGGTTACCTACAATGAGCAGTTCTTC. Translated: CASSPEGQVTYNEQFF.

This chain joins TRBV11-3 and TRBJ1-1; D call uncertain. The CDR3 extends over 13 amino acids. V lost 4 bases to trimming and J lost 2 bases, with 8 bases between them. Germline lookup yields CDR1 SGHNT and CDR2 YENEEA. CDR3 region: CASSSNQNTEAFF. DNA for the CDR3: TGTGCCAGCAGCTCTAATCAAAACACTGAAGCTTTCTTT.